Following are 15 T cell receptor beta chains from one sample sequenced in a study of technical replicates of blood from a handful of donors (dated by TCRdb to about 2017). Libraries were prepared through the immunoSEQ multiplex PCR assay. TCRdb mirrors the immuneACCESS table, restricted to in-frame sequences. Some clones are absent from its copies; in checked studies, under half trace to an unresolved V gene, and the reason for the others is unknown. The sample records about 61,000 clones, almost 97% of which are singletons. The leading ten clones occupy over 0.15% of the sample. Sequenced sample: T cells isolated from PBMCs. The origin of the receptors is a human donor in good health.

The chain combines TRBV4-1 with TRBJ2-7; 7 nucleotides align to TRBD1. The V gene's germline CDR1 is MGHRA and CDR2 YSYEKL. CDR3 length: 17 residues. The V segment lost 1 base and the J segment 1 base; nucleotides outside the gene matches: 10. The CDR3 sequence: CASSQVPPGQSSYEQYF. The CDR3 DNA is TGCGCCAGCAGCCAAGTCCCCCCGGGACAGAGTTCCTACGAGCAGTACTTC.

V is TRBV4-1 and J is TRBJ2-7; maybe TRBD1 (5 bases). The CDR3 extends over 13 amino acids. V lost 3 bases, J lost 4 bases, and 10 bases lay in between. The germline CDR1 and CDR2 sequences are MGHRA and YSYEKL. The CDR3 spells CASSQTDSYEQYF. CDR3 in DNA: TGCGCCAGCAGCCAGACCGACAGTTACGAGCAGTACTTC.

This chain joins TRBV5-6 and TRBJ2-3; 10 bases match TRBD2. Per germline, CDR1 SGHDT and CDR2 YYEEEE. The CDR3 covers 15 residues. With 1 base clipped from V and 2 bases from J, the junction kept 1 base outside the gene matches. The chain's CDR3 is CASSLTSGVTDTQYF. The CDR3 coding sequence is TGTGCCAGCAGCTTGACTAGCGGGGTCACAGATACGCAGTATTTT.

This rearrangement joins TRBV28 to TRBJ2-7; 8 bases line up with TRBD1. CDR3 length equals 15 residues. The junction had 8 bases not matched to a gene; V was cut back by 5 bases and J by 2 bases. Germline V gene data show CDR1 as MDHEN and CDR2 as SYDVKM. The chain's CDR3 is CASSRPGQAPYEQYF. The CDR3, as DNA: TGTGCCAGCAGTAGACCGGGACAGGCCCCCTACGAGCAGTACTTC. Supplemented by reference TRBV28 and TRBJ2-7, the full variable domain reads DVKVTQSSRYLVKRTGEKVFLECVQDMDHENMFWYRQDPGLGLRLIYFSYDVKMKEKGDIPEGYSVSREKKERFSLILESASTNQTSMYLCASSRPGQAPYEQYFGPGTRLTVT.

A single count supports this clone. The chain employs TRBV7-3 and TRBJ1-1; 9 nucleotides line up with TRBD1. CDR1 and CDR2 from the germline V gene are SGHTA and FQGTGA. Unmatched junction bases numbered 3, after V lost 6 bases and J lost 7 bases. CDR3 size: 12 residues. The DNA for the CDR3 is TGTGCCAGCAGATCGGGACAGGGTGAAGCTTTCTTT. It is translated as CASRSGQGEAFF. The entire variable domain, with the rest obtained from reference TRBV7-3 and TRBJ1-1, is as follows: GAGVSQTPSNKVTEKGKYVELRCDPISGHTALYWYRQSLGQGPEFLIYFQGTGAADDSGLPNDRFFAVRPEGSVSTLKIQRTERGDSAVYLCASRSGQGEAFFGQGTRLTVV.

The J gene is TRBJ1-2, the V gene TRBV30, with TRBD1 matching 7 bases. This CDR3 is built from 13 residues. V lost 0 bases and J lost 6; bases outside the gene matches: 4. Germline CDR1 reads GTSNPN; CDR2 reads SVGIG (reference sequence). The CDR3 DNA is TGTGCCTGGAGTGTCTCAGGGGGAGATGGCTACACCTTC. Amino acid sequence: CAWSVSGGDGYTF.

This chain links TRBV6-4 with TRBJ2-3; TRBD2 agrees at 8 bases. Germline trimming cut 5 bases from V and 2 bases from J; bases unmatched to any gene: 3. The CDR3 is 14 amino acids. The germline CDR1 and CDR2 sequences are MRHNA and SNTAGT. The CDR3, as DNA: TGTGCCAGCAGTATCGGGGGGGCCACAGATACGCAGTATTTT. Its protein is CASSIGGATDTQYF.

V usage is TRBV6-1 and J usage is TRBJ2-1, with 7 nucleotides matching TRBD2. Per germline, CDR1 MNHNS and CDR2 SASEGT. With V trimmed by 2 bases and J by 6 bases, 4 bases remained unmatched. The CDR3 totals 14 residues. CDR3 in DNA: TGTGCCAGCAGTGAACGTTGGACTAGCAATGAGCAGTTCTTC. Protein product: CASSERWTSNEQFF.

V and J are TRBV5-1 and TRBJ2-7; 11 bases are a match to TRBD2. The CDR3 consists of 14 residues. The V gene's germline CDR1 is SGHRS and CDR2 YFSETQ. J lost 4 bases, V lost 3 bases, and 3 bases had no gene match. The CDR3 loop reads CASSSTSGGYEQYF. CDR3 DNA: TGCGCCAGCAGCTCAACTAGCGGGGGATACGAGCAGTACTTC.

This clone has just one count. DNA for the CDR3: TGCAGCGGGAATCAGGGGTCCACTGAAGCTTTCTTT. Its translation: CSGNQGSTEAFF. The genes are TRBV29-1 and TRBJ1-1; a weak D match, TRBD1 (6 bases). The V end lost 7 bases, the J end lost 4 bases, and 13 bases lay between the germline ends. CDR1 and CDR2 from the germline V gene are SQVTM and ANQGSEA. This CDR3 spans 12 amino acids.

V gene TRBV4-1 combines with J gene TRBJ2-3; D remains unclear. The germline V and J ends were trimmed by 1 base and 2 bases, with 19 bases remaining between them. Germline lookup yields CDR1 MGHRA and CDR2 YSYEKL. The length of the CDR3 is 18 residues. The CDR3: CASSQAILRRPVTDTQYF. CDR3 DNA: TGCGCCAGCAGCCAAGCGATCTTGCGGCGGCCAGTCACAGATACGCAGTATTTT.

The chain carries TRBV15 and TRBJ1-5; D is ambiguous. CDR3 length: 12 residues. Germline CDR1 LNHNV, CDR2 YYDKDF (reference sequence). The V and J ends lost 1 base and 7 bases respectively, with 5 bases between them. The CDR3 is CATSRAEQPQHF. CDR3 nucleotide sequence: TGTGCCACCAGCAGAGCTGAGCAGCCCCAGCATTTT.

This clone appeared a single time. J is TRBJ1-2 and V is TRBV29-1, with 7 bases fitting TRBD1. Trimming at V came to 6 bases and at J to 4 bases, leaving 11 bases not matched to a gene. The CDR3 sequence is 14 residues long. Per germline, CDR1 SQVTM and CDR2 ANQGSEA. CDR3 sequence reads: CSVARGGDGYGYTF. CDR3 in DNA: TGCAGCGTGGCCAGAGGGGGCGATGGCTATGGCTACACCTTC.

This chain links TRBV7-9 with TRBJ1-2; TRBD1 agrees at 7 bases. There are 14 residues in the CDR3. Germline V gene sequence: CDR1 SEHNR, CDR2 FQNEAQ (reference sequence). The V and J ends lost 5 bases and 3 bases, in that order; junction bases with no gene match: 6. In DNA form, the CDR3 reads TGTGCCAGCAGCGACAGGGAGCCCTACTATGGCTACACCTTC. It codes for CASSDREPYYGYTF.

The rearrangement uses TRBV2 and TRBJ2-7, with 10 bases matching TRBD2. V lost 8 bases and J lost 2; bases outside the gene matches: 9. The CDR3 contains 15 residues. From germline, CDR1 is SNHLY and CDR2 FYNNEI. DNA for the CDR3: TGTGCCAGCCACGGAGCGGGAGGGCCGACCTACGAGCAGTACTTC. It is translated as CASHGAGGPTYEQYF.